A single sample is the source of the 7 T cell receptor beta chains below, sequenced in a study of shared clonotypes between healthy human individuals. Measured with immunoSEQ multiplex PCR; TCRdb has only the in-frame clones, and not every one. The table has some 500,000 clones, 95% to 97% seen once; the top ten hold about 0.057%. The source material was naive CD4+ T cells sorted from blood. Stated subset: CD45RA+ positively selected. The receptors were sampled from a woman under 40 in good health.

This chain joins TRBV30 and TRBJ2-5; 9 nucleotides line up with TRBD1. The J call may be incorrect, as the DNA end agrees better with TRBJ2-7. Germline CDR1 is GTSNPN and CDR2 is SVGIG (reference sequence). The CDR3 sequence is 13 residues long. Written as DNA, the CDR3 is TGTGCCGCAAACAGGGGGCCAGCTTACGAGCAGTACTTC. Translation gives CAANRGPAYEQYF.

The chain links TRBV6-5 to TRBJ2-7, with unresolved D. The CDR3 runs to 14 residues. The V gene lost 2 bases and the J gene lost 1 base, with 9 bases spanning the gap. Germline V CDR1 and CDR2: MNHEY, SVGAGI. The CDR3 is CASSYGSYSYEQYF. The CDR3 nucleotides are TGTGCCAGCAGTTACGGTTCCTATTCCTACGAGCAGTACTTC.

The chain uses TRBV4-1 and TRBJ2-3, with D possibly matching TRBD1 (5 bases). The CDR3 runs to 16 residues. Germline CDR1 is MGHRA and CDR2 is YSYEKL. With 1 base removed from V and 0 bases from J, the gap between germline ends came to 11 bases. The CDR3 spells CASSQVTGPSTDTQYF. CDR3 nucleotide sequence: TGCGCCAGCAGCCAAGTCACAGGACCGAGCACAGATACGCAGTATTTT.

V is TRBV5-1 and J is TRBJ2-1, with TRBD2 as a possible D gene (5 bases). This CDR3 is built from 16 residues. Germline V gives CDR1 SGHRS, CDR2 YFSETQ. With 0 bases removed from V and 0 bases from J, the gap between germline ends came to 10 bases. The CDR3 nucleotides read TGCGCCAGCAGCTTGGAGGCGGGTAGCTCCTACAATGAGCAGTTCTTC. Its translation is CASSLEAGSSYNEQFF.

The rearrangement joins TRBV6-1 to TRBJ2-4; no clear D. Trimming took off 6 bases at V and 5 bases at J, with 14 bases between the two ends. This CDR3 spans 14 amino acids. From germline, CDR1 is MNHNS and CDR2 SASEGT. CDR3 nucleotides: TGTGCCAGCAGGGATTTCGCGAGTGAAAACATTCAGTACTTC. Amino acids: CASRDFASENIQYF.

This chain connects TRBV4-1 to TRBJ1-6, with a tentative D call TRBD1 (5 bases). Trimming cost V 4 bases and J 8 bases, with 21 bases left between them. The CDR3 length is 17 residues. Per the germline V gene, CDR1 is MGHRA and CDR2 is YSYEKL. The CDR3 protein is CASSPTGDPGQDSPLHF. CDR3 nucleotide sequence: TGCGCCAGCAGCCCCACCGGGGACCCTGGCCAGGATTCACCCCTCCACTTT.

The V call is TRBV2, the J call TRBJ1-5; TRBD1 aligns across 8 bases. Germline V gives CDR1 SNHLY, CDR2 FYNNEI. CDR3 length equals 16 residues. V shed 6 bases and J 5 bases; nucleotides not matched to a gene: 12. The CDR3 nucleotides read TGTGCCAGCAGCCCGACAGGGGAATGGGGGCATCAGCCCCAGCATTTT. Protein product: CASSPTGEWGHQPQHF.